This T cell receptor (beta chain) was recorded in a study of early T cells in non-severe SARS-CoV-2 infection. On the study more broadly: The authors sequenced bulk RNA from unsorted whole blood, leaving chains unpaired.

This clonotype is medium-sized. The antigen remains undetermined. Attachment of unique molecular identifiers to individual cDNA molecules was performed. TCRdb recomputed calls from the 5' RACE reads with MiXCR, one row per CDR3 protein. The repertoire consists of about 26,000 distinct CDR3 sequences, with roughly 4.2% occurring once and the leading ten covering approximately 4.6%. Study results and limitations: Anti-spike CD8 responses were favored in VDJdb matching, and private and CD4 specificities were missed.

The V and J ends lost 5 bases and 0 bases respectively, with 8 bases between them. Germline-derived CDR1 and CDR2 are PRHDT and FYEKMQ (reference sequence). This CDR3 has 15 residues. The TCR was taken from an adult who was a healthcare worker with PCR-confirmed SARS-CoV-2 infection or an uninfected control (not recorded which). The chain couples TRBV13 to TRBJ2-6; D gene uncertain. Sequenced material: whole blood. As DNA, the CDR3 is TGTGCCAGCAGCATTTATGGCTCTGGGGCCAACGTCCTGACTTTC. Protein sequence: CASSIYGSGANVLTF.